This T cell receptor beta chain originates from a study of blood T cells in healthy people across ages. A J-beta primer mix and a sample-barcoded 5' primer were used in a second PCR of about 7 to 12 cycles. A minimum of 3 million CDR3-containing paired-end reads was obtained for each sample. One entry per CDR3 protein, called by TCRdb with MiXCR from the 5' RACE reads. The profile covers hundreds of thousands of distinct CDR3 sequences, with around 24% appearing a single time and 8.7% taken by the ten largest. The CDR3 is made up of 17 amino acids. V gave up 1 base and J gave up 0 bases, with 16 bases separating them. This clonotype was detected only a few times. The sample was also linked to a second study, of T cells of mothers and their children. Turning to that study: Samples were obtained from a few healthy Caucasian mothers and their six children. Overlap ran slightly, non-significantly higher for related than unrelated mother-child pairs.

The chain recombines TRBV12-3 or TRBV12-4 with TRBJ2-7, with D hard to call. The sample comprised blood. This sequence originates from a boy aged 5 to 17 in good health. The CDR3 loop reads CASSLGRRQYYSYEQYF. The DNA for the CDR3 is TGTGCCAGCAGTTTAGGTCGGCGGCAGTATTACTCCTACGAGCAGTACTTC.